This section outlines one T cell receptor (beta chain) sequence together with its context. This specimen belongs to a study of blood T cell repertoires in COVID-19. The repertoire was sequenced with immunoSEQ multiplex PCR; TCRdb's copy has only in-frame clones and lacks some. The sample shows roughly 250,000 clones, 70% to 90% of them seen only once. The V gene lost 4 bases and the J gene lost 5 bases, with 13 bases spanning the gap. The CDR3 contains 14 residues. Per the germline V gene, CDR1 is KGHDR and CDR2 is SFDVKD. The V call is TRBV24-1, the J call TRBJ1-2; a possible D gene is TRBD1 (5 bases). The clonotype was recovered from a woman aged 25 to 39 who had recovered from COVID-19. The sequenced sample was PBMCs or T cells enriched from blood (not recorded which). The CDR3 coding sequence is TGTGCCACCAGTGACCCCGGGACTTCATATGGCTACACCTTC. It translates to CATSDPGTSYGYTF.